This T cell receptor beta chain was sequenced during a study of T cell repertoires in cytomegalovirus infection. About the research overall: HLA-C-restricted CMV epitopes, recently identified, and well-studied HLA-B-restricted ones were used by the study. The public TCR beta signatures pointed to both CMV infection and matching HLA type. General study points: The ex vivo response was dominated by HLA-C-restricted CMV-specific TCR beta clonotypes. CMV carriers with the relevant HLA were identified by cumulative public TCR beta family frequency.

CDR3 length: 14 amino acids. Looked up from germline, CDR1 is MDHEN and CDR2 is SYDVKM. The ends lost 6 bases at V and 3 bases at J; junction bases unmatched: 5. One entry per CDR3 protein results from TCRdb running MiXCR on the reads. The repertoire holds about 830,000 distinct CDR3 sequences, with less than 35% as singletons. A remark on this clonotype: No antigen is known for it.

This receptor was obtained from a human donor in good health (CMV status not recorded). Some clones in this sample may be carry-over from other donors' samples. Sequenced here: cultured CD8+ T cells from PBMCs, sampled from culture after CMV antigen stimulation. The gene calls are TRBV28 and TRBJ1-5; 7 nucleotides match TRBD1. The CDR3 region has the DNA TGTGCCAGCAGATACGACAGGGTCAATCAGCCCCAGCATTTT. This gives the protein CASRYDRVNQPQHF.